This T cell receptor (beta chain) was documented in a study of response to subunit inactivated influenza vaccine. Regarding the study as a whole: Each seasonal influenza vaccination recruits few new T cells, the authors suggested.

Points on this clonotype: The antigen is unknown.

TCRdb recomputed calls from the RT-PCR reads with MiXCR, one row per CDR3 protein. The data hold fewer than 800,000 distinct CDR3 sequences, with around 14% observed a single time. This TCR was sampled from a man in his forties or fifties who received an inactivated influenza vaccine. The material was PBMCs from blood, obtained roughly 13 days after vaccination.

The CDR3 loop is CASSPQSGTDYGYTF. In DNA, the CDR3 is TGCGCCAGCAGCCCACAGAGCGGGACGGACTATGGCTACACCTTC. The chain uses TRBV4-3 and TRBJ1-2; tentatively, D is TRBD1 (5 bases). V was pared by 4 bases and J by 3 bases, with 15 bases between. CDR1 and CDR2 (germline): LGHNA, YSLEER. The CDR3 runs to 15 residues.